The 11 T cell receptor beta chains below were found in one sample sequenced in a study of identical twins (dated by TCRdb to between 2015 and 2016). Library preparation employed 5' RACE. The sample was run on an Illumina HiSeq 2000. TCRdb trimmed the raw reads at Q25, called clones with MiXCR and kept productive beta chains. A single entry per CDR3 protein holds the most common genes and DNA from its merged rows. The sample table shows hundreds of thousands of distinct CDR3 sequences, and about 12% are seen once. About 1.5% of the sample belongs to the ten largest clones. The same specimen was also included in a second study, on yellow fever vaccine responses in identical twins.

Sequenced input: PBMCs. The receptors here all came from a woman between 18 and 29 years old in good health.

At least ten counts were recorded for this clonotype. At one boundary the junction diverges from the germline segment, which might be a read error. The chain is built from TRBV5-1 and TRBJ2-5; TRBD1 might be the D (6 bases). Germline loops: CDR1 SGHRS, CDR2 YFSETQ. CDR3 size: 13 residues. This CDR3 reads CASSSTGQETQYF. The CDR3, as DNA: TGTGCCAGCAGTTCGACAGGACAAGAGACCCAGTACTTC.

V and J are TRBV20-1 and TRBJ2-3, with D hard to call. The CDR3 has 12 amino acids. V lost 2 bases, J lost 4 bases, and 7 bases lay in between. The germline V gene encodes CDR1 DFQATT and CDR2 SNEGSKA (reference sequence). CDR3 protein: CSARWVADTQYF. In nucleotides, the CDR3 is TGCAGTGCTAGATGGGTAGCAGATACGCAGTATTTT.

This clonotype was detected once. The chain is built from TRBV11-2 and TRBJ1-1, with D possibly TRBD1 on 6 matching bases. Trimming took 5 bases from V and 1 from J, leaving 14 bases between them. Germline V lookup: CDR1 SGHAT, CDR2 FQNNGV. This CDR3 has 15 residues. DNA for the CDR3: TGTGCCAGCAGCATCCTCGGACAGCGGAACACTGAAGCTTTCTTT. Protein: CASSILGQRNTEAFF.

This clonotype has ten or more counts. This chain connects TRBV9 to TRBJ2-1, with 11 bases that match TRBD2. The CDR3 covers 15 residues. Germline trimming cut 0 bases from V and 6 bases from J; bases unmatched to any gene: 2. Looked up from germline, CDR1 is SGDLS and CDR2 is YYNGEE. This CDR3 reads CASSVAGTSGNEQFF. CDR3 bases: TGTGCCAGCAGCGTAGCCGGGACTAGCGGCAATGAGCAGTTCTTC.

There are a few counts of this clonotype. This rearrangement joins TRBV6-5 to TRBJ1-1; no clear D gene. The CDR3 has 15 amino acids. Trimming left V 10 bases short and J 1 base short, with 19 bases between. In germline, CDR1 is MNHEY, CDR2 SVGAGI. For the CDR3, the DNA is TGTGCCACCCGTTTACGGGCAGGAGGGAACACTGAAGCTTTCTTT. Encoded protein: CATRLRAGGNTEAFF.

The chain links TRBV14 to TRBJ2-1; the match to TRBD2 covers 7 bases. CDR3 length: 16 residues. Trimming removed 1 base from V and 6 bases from J; junction bases left unmatched: 9. Germline lookup yields CDR1 SGHDN and CDR2 FVKESK. For the CDR3, the DNA is TGTGCCAGCAGCCAAGGGGTGGGGACTACAACCAATGAGCAGTTCTTC. As protein: CASSQGVGTTTNEQFF.

The sample holds a few counts of this clonotype. V is TRBV12-3 or TRBV12-4 and J is TRBJ2-1; TRBD1 agrees at 7 bases. The J segment lost 6 bases and the V segment lost 5 bases, leaving 13 bases of the junction unmatched. The CDR3 spans 16 residues. Here the CDR3 reads CASSANRDRGGNEQFF. The DNA of the CDR3 is TGTGCCAGCAGTGCAAACCGGGACAGAGGGGGCAATGAGCAGTTCTTC.

The V and J genes are TRBV6-1 and TRBJ2-7; no reliable D call. V lost 9 bases, J lost 4 bases, and 19 bases lay in between. The CDR3 spans 14 residues. The germline CDR1 and CDR2 sequences are MNHNS and SASEGT. The CDR3 DNA is TGTGCCAGTTATGCTGGTCCCCCTGTGTACGAGCAGTACTTC. This gives the protein CASYAGPPVYEQYF.

CDR3 residues: CASSSAGTINIQYF. The CDR3 bases are TGTGCCAGCAGCTCCGCCGGGACAATAAACATTCAGTACTTC. The chain couples TRBV11-2 to TRBJ2-4; possible D gene TRBD1, 6 bases. Between the trimmed V and J ends, which lost 4 bases and 6 bases, there was a span of 13 bases. Germline CDR1 is SGHAT and CDR2 is FQNNGV. The CDR3 extends over 14 amino acids.

This clonotype came up many times. The chain links TRBV6-2 or TRBV6-3 to TRBJ2-7; D remains ambiguous. Looked up from germline, CDR1 is MNHEY and CDR2 is SVGEGT. CDR3 length equals 13 residues. The V and J ends lost 0 bases and 7 bases respectively, with 10 bases between them. In DNA form, the CDR3 reads TGTGCCAGCAGTTACTCGCGTACAGATGAGCAGTACGTC. It translates to CASSYSRTDEQYV.

Comments on this clonotype: A much larger clone lies a single base off, so this may be a read error. This sequence joins TRBV6-2 or TRBV6-3 and TRBJ1-5; tentatively, D is TRBD1 (6 bases). The germline gives CDR1 MNHEY, CDR2 SVGEGT. The V gene lost 6 bases and the J gene lost 9 bases, with 18 bases spanning the gap. The CDR3 has 14 residues. For the CDR3, the DNA is TGTGCCAGCAGCCTCCCCGGGGGCCTCCTGCCCCAGCATTTT. Amino acids: CASSLPGGLLPQHF.